The 21 T cell receptor beta chains below all came from one sample that was sequenced in a study of T cell changes during pregnancy in multiple sclerosis. Libraries were prepared by immunoSEQ multiplex PCR; TCRdb keeps only in-frame clonotypes and omits some of them. The sample yields about 100,000 clones, just over 90% seen once. Sequenced here: peripheral blood, sampled in the second trimester of pregnancy. The receptors were gathered from a female donor with multiple sclerosis, enrolled in a pregnancy study.

This clone came up once. This rearrangement joins TRBV18 to TRBJ2-7, with 13 bases fitting TRBD2. The V and J ends lost 3 bases and 1 base, in that order; junction bases with no gene match: 3. This CDR3 region has 16 residues. Germline CDR1 and CDR2: KGHSH and LQKENI. The CDR3 sequence is CASSPQLAGGSYEQYF. In DNA, the CDR3 is TGTGCCAGCTCACCGCAACTAGCGGGGGGGTCCTACGAGCAGTACTTC. The full variable domain, in which reference TRBV18 and TRBJ2-7 provide the parts outside the CDR3, is NAGVMQNPRHLVRRRGQEARLRCSPMKGHSHVYWYRQLPEEGLKFMVYLQKENIIDESGMPKERFSAEFPKEGPSILRIQQVVRGDSAAYFCASSPQLAGGSYEQYFGPGTRLTVT.

The V call is TRBV9, the J call TRBJ2-1; TRBD2 matches at 12 bases. The CDR3 runs 17 residues. V lost 0 bases to trimming and J lost 4 bases; unmatched junction nucleotides: 5. Germline V gene data show CDR1 as SGDLS and CDR2 as YYNGEE. Here the CDR3 reads CASSVAALAGGYNEQFF. The DNA for the CDR3 is TGTGCCAGCAGCGTAGCGGCCCTAGCGGGAGGGTACAATGAGCAGTTCTTC.

The genes are TRBV2 and TRBJ1-2, with 8 bases fitting TRBD1. CDR3 length: 16 residues. J lost 2 bases, V lost 5 bases, and 10 bases had no gene match. Germline loops: CDR1 SNHLY, CDR2 FYNNEI. This chain's CDR3 is CASSLDRASLNYGYTF. As DNA, the CDR3 is TGTGCCAGCAGTTTGGACAGGGCGTCCCTAAACTATGGCTACACCTTC. Using reference TRBV2 and TRBJ1-2 for the parts outside the CDR3, the full variable domain is EPEVTQTPSHQVTQMGQEVILRCVPISNHLYFYWYRQILGQKVEFLVSFYNNEISEKSEIFDDQFSVERPDGSNFTLKIRSTKLEDSAMYFCASSLDRASLNYGYTFGSGTRLTVV.

The rearrangement uses TRBV29-1 and TRBJ2-1; 13 positions match TRBD2. J gave up 9 bases and V 6 bases, and 11 bases lay outside the gene matches. From germline, CDR1 is SQVTM and CDR2 ANQGSEA. This CDR3 is 15 amino acids long. Here the CDR3 reads CSVPTGTSGNGEQFF. CDR3 DNA: TGCAGCGTCCCCACCGGGACTAGCGGGAATGGTGAGCAGTTCTTC.

The gene calls are TRBV5-8 and TRBJ2-1; 15 bases agree with TRBD2. Germline V gene lookup returns CDR1 SGHTS and CDR2 YDEGEE. V gave up 5 bases and J gave up 8 bases; unmatched junction bases: 2. This CDR3 spans 14 amino acids. CDR3 region: CASRGLAGGYEQFF. The CDR3 DNA reads TGTGCCAGCAGGGGACTAGCGGGGGGATATGAGCAGTTCTTC.

The gene calls are TRBV18 and TRBJ1-1; TRBD1 might be the D (5 bases). CDR1 and CDR2 (germline): KGHSH, LQKENI. The CDR3 sequence is 12 residues long. Trimming shortened V by 6 bases and J by 4 bases, and 9 bases separated the two germline ends. The CDR3 DNA sequence: TGTGCCAGCTCCTCCGGGGGCACTGAAGCTTTCTTT. It encodes CASSSGGTEAFF.

The CDR3 region has the DNA TGTGCCTGGAGTGTACATGCAACTAATGAAAAACTGTTTTTT. This gives the protein CAWSVHATNEKLFF. The chain carries TRBV30 and TRBJ1-4; D gene ambiguous. The CDR3 spans 14 residues. V was cut by 0 bases and J by 0 bases, with 5 bases left in between. Germline lookup yields CDR1 GTSNPN and CDR2 SVGIG (reference sequence).

The DNA for the CDR3 is TGCAGCGCGACACCATCCCCACAGAATGAGCAGTTCTTC. Translating gives CSATPSPQNEQFF. The chain has TRBV29-1 and TRBJ2-1; D uncertain. The length of the CDR3 is 13 residues. Germline-derived CDR1 and CDR2 are SQVTM and ANQGSEA. V lost 7 bases to trimming and J lost 7 bases, with 17 bases between them.

This clone has a single count. The V and J genes are TRBV19 and TRBJ1-2; TRBD1 aligns across 8 bases. V lost 5 bases and J lost 9; bases outside the gene matches: 8. The CDR3 loop spans 13 amino acids. Germline CDR1 and CDR2: LNHDA and SQIVND (reference sequence). The CDR3 nucleotides are TGTGCCAGTAGTTCCCGACAGGGGTTGAGCTACACCTTC. It is translated as CASSSRQGLSYTF.

This chain links TRBV4-2 with TRBJ1-5; D call uncertain. This CDR3 region has 16 residues. V gave up 0 bases and J gave up 0 bases, with 9 bases separating them. Germline V gives CDR1 LGHNA, CDR2 YNFKEQ. CDR3 in DNA: TGTGCCAGCAGCCAAGAGGCCAGGAATAGCAATCAGCCCCAGCATTTT. This codes for CASSQEARNSNQPQHF.

The genes are TRBV27 and TRBJ1-6; 8 positions match TRBD1. The ends lost 5 bases at V and 9 bases at J; junction bases unmatched: 9. The CDR3 runs to 15 residues. From germline, CDR1 is MNHEY and CDR2 SMNVEV (reference sequence). CDR3: CASSPQDRERSPLHF. CDR3 sequence (DNA): TGTGCCAGCAGTCCCCAGGACAGGGAGCGTTCACCCCTCCACTTT.

This clone appeared once. This sequence joins TRBV7-9 and TRBJ1-3, with D possibly matching TRBD1 (6 bases). V was shortened by 2 bases and J by 0 bases, with 14 bases between the two germline ends. CDR1 is SEHNR and CDR2 is FQNEAQ in the germline V gene (reference sequence). The CDR3 runs to 17 residues. The CDR3 is CASSLQRQVSSGNTIYF. The CDR3 DNA reads as TGTGCCAGCAGCTTACAGCGACAGGTCAGCTCTGGAAACACCATATATTTT.

The chain has TRBV4-2 and TRBJ2-7; TRBD2 aligns across 9 bases. V shed 1 base and J 0 bases; nucleotides not matched to a gene: 4. This CDR3 spans 16 amino acids. Germline V CDR1 and CDR2: LGHNA, YNFKEQ. CDR3 in amino acids: CASSQAMTSGSYEQYF. CDR3 DNA: TGTGCCAGCAGCCAAGCAATGACTAGCGGCTCCTACGAGCAGTACTTC.

The chain employs TRBV10-2 and TRBJ1-5; D remains ambiguous. Germline assignment: CDR1 WSHSY and CDR2 SAAADI. The CDR3 extends over 14 amino acids. V lost 2 bases, J lost 4 bases, and 9 bases lay in between. CDR3 residues: CASSEIQPNQPQHF. CDR3 nucleotide sequence: TGCGCCAGCAGTGAGATACAGCCAAATCAGCCCCAGCATTTT.

V gene TRBV19 combines with J gene TRBJ1-2, with 10 bases identical to TRBD1. CDR1 is LNHDA, CDR2 SQIVND, per germline (reference sequence). The ends lost 6 bases at V and 4 bases at J; junction bases unmatched: 11. The CDR3 spans 16 residues. The DNA of the CDR3 is TGTGCCAGTAGCCCCGCCGACAGGGGGCGTTTCTATGGCTACACCTTC. Translating it yields CASSPADRGRFYGYTF.

The chain is built from TRBV10-3 and TRBJ1-4; 10 nucleotides match TRBD1. This CDR3 comprises 14 residues. CDR1 and CDR2 from the germline V gene are ENHRY and SYGVKD. V gave up 11 bases and J gave up 8 bases; unmatched junction bases: 11. Written as DNA, the CDR3 is TGTGCCTCCGGGGAGGGGACAGGGGCGGAAAAACTGTTTTTT. Translated: CASGEGTGAEKLFF.

The chain links TRBV18 to TRBJ2-7; D possibly corresponds to TRBD2 (5 bases). The CDR3 sequence is 14 residues long. Germline V lookup: CDR1 KGHSH, CDR2 LQKENI. The V and J ends lost 3 bases and 0 bases respectively, with 9 bases between them. The CDR3 loop reads CASSPGSSSYEQYF. The CDR3 DNA sequence: TGTGCCAGCTCACCTGGGAGCTCCTCCTACGAGCAGTACTTC.

The chain uses TRBV27 and TRBJ1-3; no clear D. Germline V gene sequence: CDR1 MNHEY, CDR2 SMNVEV (reference sequence). The CDR3 totals 15 residues. The ends were cut back, 5 bases at V and 4 bases at J, with 15 bases in the middle. This chain's CDR3 is CASSATRERGNTIYF. DNA of the CDR3: TGTGCCAGCAGTGCAACCCGGGAACGGGGAAACACCATATATTTT.

The genes are TRBV7-2 and TRBJ1-4, with 7 bases matching TRBD1. The V and J ends lost 5 bases and 11 bases, in that order; junction bases with no gene match: 14. The germline V gene has CDR1 SGHTA and CDR2 FQGNSA. The CDR3 is 15 amino acids. The CDR3 coding sequence is TGTGCCAGCAGCGAACTGGGACAGCTCGAAGGGAAACTGTTTTTT. Translated: CASSELGQLEGKLFF.

The chain carries TRBV2 and TRBJ2-2; D is uncertain. Germline CDR1 and CDR2: SNHLY and FYNNEI. The CDR3 totals 13 residues. V gave up 2 bases and J gave up 5 bases, with 6 bases separating them. CDR3 region: CASSEHGTGELFF. The CDR3 nucleotides read TGTGCCAGCAGTGAACACGGGACCGGGGAGCTGTTTTTT.

The chain has TRBV2 and TRBJ2-2; D may be TRBD2 (5 bases). V lost 3 bases and J lost 5, with 19 bases in between. The V gene's germline CDR1 is SNHLY and CDR2 FYNNEI. The CDR3 loop spans 17 amino acids. The CDR3 DNA follows: TGTGCCAGCAGTGATTTTATGGACGGGTGGGAGACCGGGGAGCTGTTTTTT. Amino acid sequence: CASSDFMDGWETGELFF.